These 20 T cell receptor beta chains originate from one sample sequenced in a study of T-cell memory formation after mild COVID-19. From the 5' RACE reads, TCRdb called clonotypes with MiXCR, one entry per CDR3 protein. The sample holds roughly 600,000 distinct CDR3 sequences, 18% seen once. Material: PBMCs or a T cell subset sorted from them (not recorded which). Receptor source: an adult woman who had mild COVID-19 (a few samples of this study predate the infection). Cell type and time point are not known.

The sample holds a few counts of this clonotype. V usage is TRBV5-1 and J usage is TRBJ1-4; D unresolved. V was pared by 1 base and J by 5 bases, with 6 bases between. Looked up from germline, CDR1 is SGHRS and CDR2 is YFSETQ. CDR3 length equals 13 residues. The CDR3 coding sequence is TGCGCCAGCAGCTTGCGGGAGAATGAAAAACTGTTTTTT. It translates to CASSLRENEKLFF.

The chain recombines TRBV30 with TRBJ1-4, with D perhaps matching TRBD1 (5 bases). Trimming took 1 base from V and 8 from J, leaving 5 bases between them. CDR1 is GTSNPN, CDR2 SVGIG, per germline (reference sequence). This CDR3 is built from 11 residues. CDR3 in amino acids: CAWSGQEKLFF. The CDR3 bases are TGTGCCTGGAGTGGACAGGAAAAACTGTTTTTT.

CDR3 DNA: TGTGCCAGCAGCCCCCGGCTAGCGGGAGATTCTAGCACAGATACGCAGTATTTT. Translated: CASSPRLAGDSSTDTQYF. The chain carries TRBV7-8 and TRBJ2-3; 10 nucleotides align to TRBD2. The trim removed 5 bases at V and 0 bases at J, leaving 11 bases unmatched. This CDR3 region has 18 residues. Germline-derived CDR1 and CDR2 are SGHVS and FQNEAQ.

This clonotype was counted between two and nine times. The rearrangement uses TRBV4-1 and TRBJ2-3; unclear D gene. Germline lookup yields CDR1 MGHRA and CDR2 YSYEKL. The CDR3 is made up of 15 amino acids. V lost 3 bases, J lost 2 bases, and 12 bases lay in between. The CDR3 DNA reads TGCGCCAGCAGCCACTACCCAGGCCACACAGATACGCAGTATTTT. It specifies CASSHYPGHTDTQYF.

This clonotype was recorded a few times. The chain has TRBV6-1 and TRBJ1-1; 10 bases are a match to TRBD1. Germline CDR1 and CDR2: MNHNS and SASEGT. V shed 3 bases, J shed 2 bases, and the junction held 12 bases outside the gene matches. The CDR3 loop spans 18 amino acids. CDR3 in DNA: TGTGCCAGCAGTGATTGGGGACAGGGGACAGGCCCTAACACTGAAGCTTTCTTT. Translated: CASSDWGQGTGPNTEAFF.

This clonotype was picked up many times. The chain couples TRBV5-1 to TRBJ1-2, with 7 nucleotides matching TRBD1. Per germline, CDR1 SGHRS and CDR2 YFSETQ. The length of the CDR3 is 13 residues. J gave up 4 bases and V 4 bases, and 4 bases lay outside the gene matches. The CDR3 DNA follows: TGCGCCAGCAGCCCGGACAGGAGCTATGGCTACACCTTC. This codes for CASSPDRSYGYTF.

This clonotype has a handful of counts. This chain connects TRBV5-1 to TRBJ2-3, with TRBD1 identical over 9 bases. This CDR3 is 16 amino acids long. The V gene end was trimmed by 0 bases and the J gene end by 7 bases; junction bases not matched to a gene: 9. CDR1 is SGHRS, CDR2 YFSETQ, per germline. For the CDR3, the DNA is TGCGCCAGCAGCTTGGGGACAGGGGTCCTCCTTAATACGCAGTATTTT. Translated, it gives CASSLGTGVLLNTQYF.

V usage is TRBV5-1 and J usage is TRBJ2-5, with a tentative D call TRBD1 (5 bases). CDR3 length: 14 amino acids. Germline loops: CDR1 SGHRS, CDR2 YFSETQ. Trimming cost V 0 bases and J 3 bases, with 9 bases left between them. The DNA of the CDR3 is TGCGCCAGCAGCTTGGACAGGTCCGAAGAGACCCAGTACTTC. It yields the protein CASSLDRSEETQYF.

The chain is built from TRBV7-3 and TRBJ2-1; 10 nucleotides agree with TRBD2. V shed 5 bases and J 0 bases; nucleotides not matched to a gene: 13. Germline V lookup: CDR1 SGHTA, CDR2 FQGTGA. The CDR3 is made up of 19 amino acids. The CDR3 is CASSPTGLAAASSYNEQFF. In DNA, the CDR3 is TGTGCCAGCAGCCCAACCGGACTAGCGGCCGCCAGCTCCTACAATGAGCAGTTCTTC. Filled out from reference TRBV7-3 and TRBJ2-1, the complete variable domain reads GAGVSQTPSNKVTEKGKYVELRCDPISGHTALYWYRQSLGQGPEFLIYFQGTGAADDSGLPNDRFFAVRPEGSVSTLKIQRTERGDSAVYLCASSPTGLAAASSYNEQFFGPGTRLTVL.

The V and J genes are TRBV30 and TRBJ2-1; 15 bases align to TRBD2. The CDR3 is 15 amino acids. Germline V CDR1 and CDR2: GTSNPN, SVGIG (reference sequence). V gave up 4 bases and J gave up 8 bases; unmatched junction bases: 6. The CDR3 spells CAWTLGLAGGDEQFF. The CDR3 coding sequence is TGTGCCTGGACCTTGGGACTAGCGGGGGGCGATGAGCAGTTCTTC.

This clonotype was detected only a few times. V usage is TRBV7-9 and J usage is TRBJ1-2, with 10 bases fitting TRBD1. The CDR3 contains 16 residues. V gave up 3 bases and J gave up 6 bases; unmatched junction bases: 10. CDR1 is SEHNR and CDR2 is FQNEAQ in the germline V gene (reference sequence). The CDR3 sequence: CASSLGDRGWYNGYTF. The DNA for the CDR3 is TGTGCCAGCAGCTTGGGGGACAGGGGATGGTACAATGGCTACACCTTC.

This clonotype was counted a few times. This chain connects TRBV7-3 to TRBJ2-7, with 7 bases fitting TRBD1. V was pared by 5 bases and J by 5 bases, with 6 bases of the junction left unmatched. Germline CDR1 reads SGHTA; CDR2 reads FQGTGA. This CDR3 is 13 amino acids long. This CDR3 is CASSPGTVHEQYF. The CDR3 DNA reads TGTGCCAGCAGCCCGGGGACAGTCCACGAGCAGTACTTC.

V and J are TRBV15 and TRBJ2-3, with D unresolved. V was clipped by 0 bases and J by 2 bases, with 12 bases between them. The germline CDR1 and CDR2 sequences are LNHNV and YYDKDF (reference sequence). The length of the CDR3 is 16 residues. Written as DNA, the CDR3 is TGTGCCACCAGCAGAGATGCCCGGACCTCCACAGATACGCAGTATTTT. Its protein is CATSRDARTSTDTQYF.

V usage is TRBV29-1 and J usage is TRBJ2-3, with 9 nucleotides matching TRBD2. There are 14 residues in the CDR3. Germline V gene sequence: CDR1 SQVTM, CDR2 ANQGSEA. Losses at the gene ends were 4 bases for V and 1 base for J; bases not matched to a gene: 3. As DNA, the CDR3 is TGCAGCGTTGGAGTAGCGGGAGGCACAGATACGCAGTATTTT. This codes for CSVGVAGGTDTQYF.

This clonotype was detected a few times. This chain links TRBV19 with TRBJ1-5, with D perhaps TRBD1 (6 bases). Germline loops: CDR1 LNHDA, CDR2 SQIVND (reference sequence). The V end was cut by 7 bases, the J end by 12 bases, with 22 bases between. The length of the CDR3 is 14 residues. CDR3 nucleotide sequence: TGTGCCAGTAAGGGGGAGGGGCCCCGGAGTCACCAGCATTTT. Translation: CASKGEGPRSHQHF.

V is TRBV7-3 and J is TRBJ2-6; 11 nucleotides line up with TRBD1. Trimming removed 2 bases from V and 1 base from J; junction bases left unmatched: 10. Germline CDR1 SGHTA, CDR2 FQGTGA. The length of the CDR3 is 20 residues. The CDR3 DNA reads TGTGCCAGCAGCTTACTCTTTGTCGGACAGGGGGCTTCTGGGGCCAACGTCCTGACTTTC. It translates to CASSLLFVGQGASGANVLTF.

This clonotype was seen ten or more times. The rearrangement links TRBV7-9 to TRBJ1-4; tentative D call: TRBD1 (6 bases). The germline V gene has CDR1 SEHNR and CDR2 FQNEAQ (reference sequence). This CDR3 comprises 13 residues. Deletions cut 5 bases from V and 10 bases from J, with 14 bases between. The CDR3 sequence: CASSLPGQGKLFF. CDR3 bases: TGTGCCAGCAGCCTGCCGGGACAAGGAAAACTGTTTTTT.

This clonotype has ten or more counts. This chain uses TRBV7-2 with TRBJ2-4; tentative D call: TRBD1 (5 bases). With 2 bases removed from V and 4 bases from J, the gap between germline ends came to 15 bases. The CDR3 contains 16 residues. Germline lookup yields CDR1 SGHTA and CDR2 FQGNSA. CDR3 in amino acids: CASSLRSGAGKNIQYF. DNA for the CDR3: TGTGCCAGCAGCTTACGTAGTGGGGCAGGAAAAAACATTCAGTACTTC.

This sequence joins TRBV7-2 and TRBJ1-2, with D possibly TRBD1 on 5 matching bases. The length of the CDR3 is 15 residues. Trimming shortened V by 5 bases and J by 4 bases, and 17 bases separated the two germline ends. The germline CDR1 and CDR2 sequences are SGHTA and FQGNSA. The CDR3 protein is CASSASGATRYGYTF. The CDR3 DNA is TGTGCCAGCAGCGCCAGTGGGGCTACACGCTATGGCTACACCTTC.

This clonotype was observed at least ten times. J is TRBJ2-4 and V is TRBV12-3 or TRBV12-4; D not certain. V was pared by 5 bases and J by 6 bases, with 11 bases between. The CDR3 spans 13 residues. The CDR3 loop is CASSLGLGNIQYF. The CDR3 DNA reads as TGTGCCAGCAGTCTGGGTCTGGGAAACATTCAGTACTTC.